One sample yielded the 30 T cell receptor beta chains listed below, sequenced in a study of cytomegalovirus exposure and HLA in healthy donors. Primers included in the PCR were 60 Vbeta and 13 Jbeta primers. The repertoire was sequenced with immunoSEQ multiplex PCR; TCRdb's copy has only in-frame clones and lacks some. This repertoire shows about 200,000 clones, about four fifths found once; its top ten account for 2.9%. The sample consisted of PBMCs. These receptors originate from a young man in good health and CMV-seronegative.

The chain employs TRBV19 and TRBJ2-3; weak D call: TRBD1 (5 bases). This CDR3 is 14 amino acids long. Trimming stripped 4 bases from V and 0 bases from J, with 8 bases between. From germline, CDR1 is LNHDA and CDR2 SQIVND (reference sequence). CDR3 DNA sequence: TGTGCCAGTAGTAAGCAGGGTAGCACAGATACGCAGTATTTT. Translation gives CASSKQGSTDTQYF.

This clone was observed a single time. V gene TRBV29-1 combines with J gene TRBJ2-3; D is ambiguous. Germline assignment: CDR1 SQVTM and CDR2 ANQGSEA. V lost 4 bases, J lost 4 bases, and 3 bases lay in between. This CDR3 is built from 10 residues. The CDR3: CSVAADTQYF. The CDR3 DNA sequence: TGCAGCGTTGCGGCAGATACGCAGTATTTT.

The chain couples TRBV7-6 to TRBJ1-5; D is uncertain. Germline CDR1 and CDR2: SGHVS and FNYEAQ. This CDR3 has 15 residues. The V gene lost 1 base and the J gene lost 0 bases, with 7 bases spanning the gap. The CDR3 bases are TGTGCCAGCAGCTTAGGCCTAGGTAGCAATCAGCCCCAGCATTTT. Its protein product is CASSLGLGSNQPQHF. The complete variable domain, with remaining parts taken from reference TRBV7-6 and TRBJ1-5, reads GAGVSQSPRYKVTKRGQDVALRCDPISGHVSLYWYRQALGQGPEFLTYFNYEAQQDKSGLPNDRFSAERPEGSISTLTIQRTEQRDSAMYRCASSLGLGSNQPQHFGDGTRLSIL.

The CDR3 spells CASSLATGKETQYF. CDR3 bases: TGTGCCAGCAGCTTGGCAACAGGGAAAGAGACCCAGTACTTC. This chain joins TRBV5-6 and TRBJ2-5, with D tentatively TRBD1 (6 bases). V was cut by 0 bases and J by 3 bases, with 9 bases left in between. Germline V gene sequence: CDR1 SGHDT, CDR2 YYEEEE. The CDR3 has 14 residues.

The rearrangement uses TRBV4-3 and TRBJ1-5; D is unresolved. Germline CDR1 is LGHNA and CDR2 is YSLEER. Trimming took off 0 bases at V and 8 bases at J, with 8 bases between the two ends. The CDR3 sequence is 13 residues long. DNA of the CDR3: TGCGCCAGCAGCCAAGATCGACTTAAGCCCCAGCATTTT. It encodes CASSQDRLKPQHF.

This clone was detected once. The chain has TRBV10-2 and TRBJ1-2; unclear D gene. Deletions cut 2 bases from V and 10 bases from J, with 14 bases between. Germline V lookup: CDR1 WSHSY, CDR2 SAAADI. The CDR3 is 13 amino acids. DNA for the CDR3: TGCGCCAGCAGTGAGCCCCTGGGCACGGCCTACACCTTC. It codes for CASSEPLGTAYTF.

The rearrangement joins TRBV28 to TRBJ2-7, with 8 bases fitting TRBD2. V lost 2 bases, J lost 1 base, and 7 bases stayed unmatched. Germline V gene data show CDR1 as MDHEN and CDR2 as SYDVKM. This CDR3 comprises 16 residues. Here the CDR3 reads CASSLARVAGSYEQYF. CDR3 bases: TGTGCCAGCAGTTTAGCTCGGGTAGCGGGGTCCTACGAGCAGTACTTC.

The V call is TRBV19, the J call TRBJ1-2; TRBD1 might be the D (6 bases). V was clipped by 5 bases and J by 5 bases, with 18 bases between them. CDR1 LNHDA and CDR2 SQIVND come from the germline V gene (reference sequence). This CDR3 contains 15 residues. CDR3 in DNA: TGTGCCAGTAGTCCAGTTGGGGGCGCCTATTATGGCTACACCTTC. As protein: CASSPVGGAYYGYTF. The whole variable domain, filled in from reference TRBV19 and TRBJ1-2, reads DGGITQSPKYLFRKEGQNVTLSCEQNLNHDAMYWYRQDPGQGLRLIYYSQIVNDFQKGDIAEGYSVSREKKESFPLTVTSAQKNPTAFYLCASSPVGGAYYGYTFGSGTRLTVV.

The chain recombines TRBV11-2 with TRBJ1-2; D not certain. The CDR3 has 14 residues. Germline lookup yields CDR1 SGHAT and CDR2 FQNNGV. Trimming took off 3 bases at V and 3 bases at J, with 11 bases between the two ends. CDR3 in DNA: TGTGCCAGCAGCTTCTCTCCCGCGGACTATGGCTACACCTTC. Amino acid sequence: CASSFSPADYGYTF.

V and J are TRBV28 and TRBJ1-2, with a tentative D call TRBD1 (6 bases). Per germline, CDR1 MDHEN and CDR2 SYDVKM. V lost 6 bases, J lost 7 bases, and 9 bases lay in between. The CDR3 totals 11 residues. In nucleotides, the CDR3 is TGTGCCAGCAGCGCAGGGGTTGGCTACACCTTC. As protein: CASSAGVGYTF.

This clone was detected only once. The chain is built from TRBV23-1 and TRBJ1-4; no firm D call. Being an ORF, TRBV23-1 has a function that is uncertain. V gave up 2 bases and J gave up 5 bases, with 9 bases separating them. This CDR3 has 14 residues. CDR3 bases: TGCGCCAGCAGTCAAGGCCAGACAAATGAAAAACTGTTTTTT. This encodes CASSQGQTNEKLFF.

This chain uses TRBV28 with TRBJ2-5; 9 bases align to TRBD1. Germline loops: CDR1 MDHEN, CDR2 SYDVKM. The CDR3 loop spans 14 amino acids. V was pared by 6 bases and J by 7 bases, with 9 bases of the junction left unmatched. CDR3 nucleotide sequence: TGTGCCAGCAGGCCACAGGGGGCCAAGGTGACCCAGTACTTC. Translated: CASRPQGAKVTQYF.

The V call is TRBV13, the J call TRBJ2-5; 8 bases line up with TRBD1. The J call is in doubt because the DNA end fits TRBJ2-7 better. This CDR3 region has 13 residues. Per germline, CDR1 PRHDT and CDR2 FYEKMQ (reference sequence). The CDR3 loop reads CASSSDRGYEQYF. The CDR3 DNA reads TGTGCCAGCAGCTCCGACAGGGGCTACGAGCAGTACTTC.

This chain links TRBV25-1 with TRBJ2-7; D ambiguous. The V end lost 2 bases, the J end lost 6 bases, and 5 bases lay between the germline ends. Germline V gives CDR1 MGHDK, CDR2 SYGVNS. There are 11 residues in the CDR3. The CDR3, as DNA: TGTGCCAGCAGTGAAGTGGCCGAGCAGTACTTC. This translates into CASSEVAEQYF.

The rearrangement joins TRBV5-4 to TRBJ1-5, with D unclear. Deletions cut 2 bases from V and 7 bases from J, with 10 bases between. Germline values: CDR1 SGHNT, CDR2 YYREEE (reference sequence). CDR3 size: 13 residues. The CDR3 region is CASSFGGNQPQHF. The CDR3 nucleotides are TGTGCCAGCAGCTTTGGAGGGAACCAGCCCCAGCATTTT.

This chain uses TRBV13 with TRBJ1-2; 7 nucleotides align to TRBD1. The junction had 6 bases not matched to a gene; V was cut back by 1 base and J by 1 base. In germline, CDR1 is PRHDT, CDR2 FYEKMQ (reference sequence). The CDR3 covers 16 residues. In DNA form, the CDR3 reads TGTGCCAGCAGCTTAGACCAGGGACAGAATAACTATGGCTACACCTTC. Protein sequence: CASSLDQGQNNYGYTF.

The J gene is TRBJ1-1, the V gene TRBV30; 8 bases match TRBD1. CDR1 is GTSNPN, CDR2 SVGIG, per germline (reference sequence). The CDR3 has 13 amino acids. CDR3 sequence reads: CAELAGGEAEAFF. The CDR3 region has the DNA TGTGCAGAATTGGCAGGGGGCGAAGCTGAAGCTTTCTTT.

CDR3: CASSLVSGSQETQYF. As DNA, the CDR3 is TGTGCCAGCAGCTTAGTTTCTGGCTCCCAAGAGACCCAGTACTTC. The chain links TRBV7-6 to TRBJ2-5; D is uncertain. Per germline, CDR1 SGHVS and CDR2 FNYEAQ. V lost 1 base and J 1 base, leaving 10 bases between the germline ends. The length of the CDR3 is 15 residues.

The V gene is TRBV5-4, the J gene TRBJ2-5; D is uncertain. The germline CDR1 and CDR2 sequences are SGHNT and YYREEE (reference sequence). Trimming removed 3 bases at V and 3 bases at J, with 15 bases between. This CDR3 is built from 15 residues. The CDR3 protein is CASSSTGSSKETQYF. CDR3 nucleotide sequence: TGTGCCAGCAGCTCCACCGGTTCGTCCAAAGAGACCCAGTACTTC. Together with reference TRBV5-4 and TRBJ2-5, the CDR3 gives the full variable domain: ETGVTQSPTHLIKTRGQQVTLRCSSQSGHNTVSWYQQALGQGPQFIFQYYREEENGRGNFPPRFSGLQFPNYSSELNVNALELDDSALYLCASSSTGSSKETQYFGPGTRLLVL.

The chain joins TRBV4-1 to TRBJ2-7; a weak D match, TRBD1 (5 bases). Germline V CDR1 and CDR2: MGHRA, YSYEKL. V gave up 4 bases and J gave up 0 bases, with 16 bases separating them. There are 16 residues in the CDR3. The CDR3 bases are TGCGCCAGCAGCCGGGGAAACTCAGGGAACTCCTACGAGCAGTACTTC. It specifies CASSRGNSGNSYEQYF.

This chain joins TRBV4-2 and TRBJ2-2; 15 positions match TRBD2. The V and J ends lost 3 bases and 5 bases, in that order; junction bases with no gene match: 7. Germline V gene lookup returns CDR1 LGHNA and CDR2 YNFKEQ. The CDR3 extends over 18 amino acids. The CDR3 spells CASSHVGLAGGKTGELFF. CDR3 coding DNA: TGTGCCAGCAGCCATGTGGGACTAGCGGGGGGAAAAACCGGGGAGCTGTTTTTT.

The V call is TRBV28, the J call TRBJ2-5; 8 bases line up with TRBD1. V was clipped by 8 bases and J by 2 bases; unmatched bases: 4. Germline V gene sequence: CDR1 MDHEN, CDR2 SYDVKM. The CDR3 runs 13 residues. CDR3 sequence (DNA): TGTGCCAGCCAAGACAGGGGTCAAGAGACCCAGTACTTC. As protein: CASQDRGQETQYF. The full variable domain, its missing parts supplied by reference TRBV28 and TRBJ2-5, is DVKVTQSSRYLVKRTGEKVFLECVQDMDHENMFWYRQDPGLGLRLIYFSYDVKMKEKGDIPEGYSVSREKKERFSLILESASTNQTSMYLCASQDRGQETQYFGPGTRLLVL.

The V gene is TRBV28, the J gene TRBJ1-2; D is perhaps TRBD1 (5 bases). This CDR3 has 14 amino acids. Trimming cost V 9 bases and J 0 bases, with 14 bases left between them. Germline CDR1 is MDHEN and CDR2 is SYDVKM. CDR3 nucleotides: TGTGCCAGTCGGGCAGGGATGACTAACTATGGCTACACCTTC. It translates to CASRAGMTNYGYTF.

This chain joins TRBV5-4 and TRBJ1-1; D is unresolved. V lost 2 bases, J lost 3 bases, and 5 bases lay in between. Per germline, CDR1 SGHNT and CDR2 YYREEE (reference sequence). The CDR3 sequence is 12 residues long. Written as DNA, the CDR3 is TGTGCCAGCAGCTTTGGAGACACTGAAGCTTTCTTT. It translates to CASSFGDTEAFF.

V gene TRBV28 combines with J gene TRBJ1-1; D unclear. Germline V gene data show CDR1 as MDHEN and CDR2 as SYDVKM. Trimming pared 5 bases from V and 6 bases from J, leaving 10 bases between. CDR3 length: 12 residues. CDR3 coding DNA: TGTGCCAGCAGTCTCCCGTCCCCTGAAGCTTTCTTT. It yields the protein CASSLPSPEAFF.

The chain combines TRBV11-3 with TRBJ2-1; 9 bases line up with TRBD2. This CDR3 has 19 amino acids. The V gene end was trimmed by 2 bases and the J gene end by 5 bases; junction bases not matched to a gene: 16. The germline CDR1 and CDR2 sequences are SGHNT and YENEEA. The CDR3 nucleotides read TGTGCCAGCAGCTTATTCCCCCCATATGGCGGGGGGGCTAACAATGAGCAGTTCTTC. Its translation: CASSLFPPYGGGANNEQFF. The full variable domain, completed using reference TRBV11-3 and TRBJ2-1, is EAGVVQSPRYKIIEKKQPVAFWCNPISGHNTLYWYLQNLGQGPELLIRYENEEAVDDSQLPKDRFSAERLKGVDSTLKIQPAELGDSAVYLCASSLFPPYGGGANNEQFFGPGTRLTVL.

This rearrangement joins TRBV4-3 to TRBJ2-2, with 16 bases matching TRBD2. Per the germline V gene, CDR1 is LGHNA and CDR2 is YSLEER. The CDR3 contains 18 residues. The V gene end was trimmed by 4 bases and the J gene end by 0 bases; junction bases not matched to a gene: 2. CDR3 in DNA: TGCGCCAGCAGCCTGGGACTAGCGGGGGGGCCGAACACCGGGGAGCTGTTTTTT. Amino acid sequence: CASSLGLAGGPNTGELFF.

The V gene is TRBV6-1, the J gene TRBJ2-5; 11 bases fit TRBD2. Germline CDR1 is MNHNS and CDR2 is SASEGT. This CDR3 has 15 residues. V was pared by 7 bases and J by 4 bases, with 8 bases of the junction left unmatched. CDR3 region: CASKDRLAGRETQYF. The DNA of the CDR3 is TGTGCCAGCAAGGATCGACTAGCGGGGAGAGAGACCCAGTACTTC.

The chain couples TRBV9 to TRBJ1-3; 10 bases fit TRBD1. Germline trimming cut 0 bases from V and 7 bases from J; bases unmatched to any gene: 4. The germline gives CDR1 SGDLS, CDR2 YYNGEE. CDR3 length equals 15 residues. CDR3 region: CASSVDGTGVNTIYF. The CDR3 DNA reads as TGTGCCAGCAGCGTAGACGGGACAGGGGTCAACACCATATATTTT.

J is TRBJ2-5 and V is TRBV6-5; TRBD2 matches 12 bases. Germline-derived CDR1 and CDR2 are MNHEY and SVGAGI. Unmatched junction bases numbered 3, after V lost 5 bases and J lost 5 bases. The CDR3 is made up of 14 amino acids. The CDR3, as DNA: TGTGCCAGCAGTCGGACTAGCGGGGATGAGACCCAGTACTTC. This sequence encodes CASSRTSGDETQYF.